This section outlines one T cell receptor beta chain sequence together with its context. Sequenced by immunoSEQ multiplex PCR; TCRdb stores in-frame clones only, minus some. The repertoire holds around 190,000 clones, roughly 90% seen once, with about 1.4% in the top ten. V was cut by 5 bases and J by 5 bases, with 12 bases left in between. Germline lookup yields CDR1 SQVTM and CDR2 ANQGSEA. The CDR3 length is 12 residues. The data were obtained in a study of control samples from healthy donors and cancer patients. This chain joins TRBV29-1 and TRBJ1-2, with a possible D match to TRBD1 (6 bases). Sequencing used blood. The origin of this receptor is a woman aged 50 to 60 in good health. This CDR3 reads CSVSDSFYGYTF. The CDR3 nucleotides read TGCAGCGTTTCGGACAGTTTTTATGGCTACACCTTC.